One T cell receptor (beta chain) is described in this entry. Antigen specificity is unknown. This sample stems from a study of shared clonotypes between healthy human individuals. Study outcomes and limitations: An expected dependence of interdonor clonotype sharing on sequencing depth was noted. Clonotypes shared by all four donors outscored non-shared clonotypes in generation probability.

Per germline, CDR1 SQVTM and CDR2 ANQGSEA. This CDR3 spans 12 amino acids. Trimming left V 7 bases short and J 4 bases short, with 14 bases between. The method was immunoSEQ multiplex PCR; TCRdb's version includes in-frame clones alone and lacks a portion of them. The sample has approximately 350,000 clones; 96% are singletons. HIV-negative, healthy adults without recent acute infections or vaccinations were the donors. The chain carries TRBV29-1 and TRBJ2-7; possibly TRBD2 for D (6 bases). The TCR originated in a man younger than 45 in good health. Source material: memory CD8+ T cells sorted from blood. Subset defined: CD45RO+ cells pooled with CCR7-negative TemRA cells. The CDR3 spells CSGGDRGYEQYF. In nucleotides, the CDR3 is TGCAGCGGGGGGGACCGTGGGTACGAGCAGTACTTC.